Listed here is a single T cell receptor (beta chain). Some clones are missing from TCRdb's copy, which holds only in-frame ones; the method was immunoSEQ multiplex PCR. Counted here are approximately 1,500 clones, under 90% occurring once; the ten biggest clones make up about 5.9%. These data are taken from a study of chemoradiotherapy in HPV16-positive cancers. Germline V gene data show CDR1 as MNHNY and CDR2 as SVGAGI (reference sequence). Trimming removed 4 bases from V and 2 bases from J, with 8 bases in between. The CDR3 runs 13 residues. The chain uses TRBV6-6 and TRBJ2-5; D is ambiguous. Sequencing was performed on tumor tissue, taken from a patient who underwent chemoradiotherapy. The receptor was isolated from a human donor with HPV-associated anogenital cancer. CDR3 DNA: TGTGCCAGCAGTTCACACACACAAGAGACCCAGTACTTC. Amino acid sequence: CASSSHTQETQYF.